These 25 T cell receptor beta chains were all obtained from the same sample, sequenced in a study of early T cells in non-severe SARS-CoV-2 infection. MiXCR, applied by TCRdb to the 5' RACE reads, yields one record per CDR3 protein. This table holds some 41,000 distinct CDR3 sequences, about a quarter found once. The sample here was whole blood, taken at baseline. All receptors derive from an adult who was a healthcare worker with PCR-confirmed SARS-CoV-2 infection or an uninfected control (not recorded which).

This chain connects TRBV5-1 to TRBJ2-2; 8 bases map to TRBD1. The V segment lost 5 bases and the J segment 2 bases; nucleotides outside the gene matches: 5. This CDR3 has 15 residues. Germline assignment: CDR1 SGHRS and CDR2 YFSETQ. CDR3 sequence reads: CASSGQGANTGELFF. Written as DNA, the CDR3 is TGCGCCAGCAGTGGGCAGGGGGCTAACACCGGGGAGCTGTTTTTT.

CDR3 amino acids: CAWSVVSSGNTIYF. The CDR3 coding sequence is TGTGCCTGGAGTGTGGTCAGCTCTGGAAACACCATATATTTT. The J gene is TRBJ1-3, the V gene TRBV30; D is undetermined. The CDR3 sequence is 14 residues long. V lost 0 bases and J 0 bases, leaving 6 bases between the germline ends. Germline CDR1 GTSNPN, CDR2 SVGIG (reference sequence).

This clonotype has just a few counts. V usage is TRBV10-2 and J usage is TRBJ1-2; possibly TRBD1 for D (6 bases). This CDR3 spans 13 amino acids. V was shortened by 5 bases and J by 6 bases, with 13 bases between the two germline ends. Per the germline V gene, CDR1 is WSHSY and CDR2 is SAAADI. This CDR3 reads CASSRGAGDGYTF. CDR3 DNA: TGCGCCAGCAGTCGAGGGGCAGGGGATGGCTACACCTTC.

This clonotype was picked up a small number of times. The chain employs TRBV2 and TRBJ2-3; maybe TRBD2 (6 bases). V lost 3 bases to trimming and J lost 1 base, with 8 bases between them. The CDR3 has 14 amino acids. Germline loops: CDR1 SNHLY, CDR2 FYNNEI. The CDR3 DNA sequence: TGTGCCAGCAGTGAGGGGGGTGGCACAGATACGCAGTATTTT. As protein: CASSEGGGTDTQYF.

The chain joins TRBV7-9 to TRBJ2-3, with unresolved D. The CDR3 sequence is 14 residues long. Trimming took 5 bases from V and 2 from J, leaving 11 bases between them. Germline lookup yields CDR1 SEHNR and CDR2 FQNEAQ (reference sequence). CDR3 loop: CASSLSGSTDTQYF. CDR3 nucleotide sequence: TGTGCCAGCAGCCTGTCAGGCTCCACAGATACGCAGTATTTT.

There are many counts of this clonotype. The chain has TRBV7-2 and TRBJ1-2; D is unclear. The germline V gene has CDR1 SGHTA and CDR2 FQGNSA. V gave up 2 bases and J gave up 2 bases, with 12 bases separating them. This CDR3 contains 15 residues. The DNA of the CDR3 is TGTGCCAGCAGCTTAAGGGCGGGCATCAACTATGGCTACACCTTC. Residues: CASSLRAGINYGYTF.

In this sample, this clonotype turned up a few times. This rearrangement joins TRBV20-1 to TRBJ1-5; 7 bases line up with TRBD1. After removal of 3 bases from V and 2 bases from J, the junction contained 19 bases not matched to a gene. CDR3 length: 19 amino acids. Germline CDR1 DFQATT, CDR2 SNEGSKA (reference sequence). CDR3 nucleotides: TGCAGTGCTAGCCCCATGCGCACCACAGGGGCCAGGGGCAATCAGCCCCAGCATTTT. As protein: CSASPMRTTGARGNQPQHF.

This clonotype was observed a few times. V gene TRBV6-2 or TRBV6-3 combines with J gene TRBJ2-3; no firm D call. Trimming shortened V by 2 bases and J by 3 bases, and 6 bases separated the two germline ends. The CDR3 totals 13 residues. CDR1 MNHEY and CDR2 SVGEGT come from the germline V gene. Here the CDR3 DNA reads TGTGCCAGCAGTTACCGAGTGACAGATACGCAGTATTTT. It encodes CASSYRVTDTQYF.

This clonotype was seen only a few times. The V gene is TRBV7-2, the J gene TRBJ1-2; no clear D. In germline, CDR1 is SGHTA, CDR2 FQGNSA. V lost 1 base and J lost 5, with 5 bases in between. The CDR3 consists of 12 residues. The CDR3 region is CASSLVEYGYTF. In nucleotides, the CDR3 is TGTGCCAGCAGCTTAGTAGAGTATGGCTACACCTTC. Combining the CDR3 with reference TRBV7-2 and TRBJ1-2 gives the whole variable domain GAGVSQSPSNKVTEKGKDVELRCDPISGHTALYWYRQSLGQGLEFLIYFQGNSAPDKSGLPSDRFSAERTGGSVSTLTIQRTQQEDSAVYLCASSLVEYGYTFGSGTRLTVV.

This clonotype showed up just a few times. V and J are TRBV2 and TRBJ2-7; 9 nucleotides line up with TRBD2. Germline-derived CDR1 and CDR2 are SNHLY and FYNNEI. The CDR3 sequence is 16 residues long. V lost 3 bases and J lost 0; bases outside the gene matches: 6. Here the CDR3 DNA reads TGTGCCAGCAGTGACCGGGTAGCGGGAGCCTCCTACGAGCAGTACTTC. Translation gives CASSDRVAGASYEQYF.

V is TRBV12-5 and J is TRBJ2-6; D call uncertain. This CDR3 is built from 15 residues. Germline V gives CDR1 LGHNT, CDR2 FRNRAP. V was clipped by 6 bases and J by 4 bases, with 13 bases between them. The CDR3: CASGITGPGANVLTF. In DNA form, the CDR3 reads TGTGCTAGTGGCATCACGGGTCCCGGGGCCAACGTCCTGACTTTC.

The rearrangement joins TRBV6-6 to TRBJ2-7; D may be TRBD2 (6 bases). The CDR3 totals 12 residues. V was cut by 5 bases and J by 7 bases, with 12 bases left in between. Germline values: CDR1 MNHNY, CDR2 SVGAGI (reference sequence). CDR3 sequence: CASSQLASEQYF. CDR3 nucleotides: TGTGCCAGCAGTCAACTAGCAAGTGAGCAGTACTTC.

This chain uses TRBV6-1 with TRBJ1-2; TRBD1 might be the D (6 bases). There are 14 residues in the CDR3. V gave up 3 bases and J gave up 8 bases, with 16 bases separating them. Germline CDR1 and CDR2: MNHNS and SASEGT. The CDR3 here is CASSDYGGIDGYTF. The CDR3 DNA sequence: TGTGCCAGCAGTGATTATGGGGGCATAGACGGCTACACCTTC.

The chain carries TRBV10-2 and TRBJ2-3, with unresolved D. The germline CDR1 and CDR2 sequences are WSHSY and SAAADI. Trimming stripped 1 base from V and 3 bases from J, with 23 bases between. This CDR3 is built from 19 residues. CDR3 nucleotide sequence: TGCGCCAGCAGTGAGTATTTCGGAGCGTGGACCGCTCAGACAGATACGCAGTATTTT. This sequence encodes CASSEYFGAWTAQTDTQYF.

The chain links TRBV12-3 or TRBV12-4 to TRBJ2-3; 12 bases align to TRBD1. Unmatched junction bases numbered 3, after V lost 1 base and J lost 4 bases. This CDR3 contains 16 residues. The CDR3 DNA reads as TGTGCCAGCAGTTTAGGGGGACAGGGGGCCTCAGATACGCAGTATTTT. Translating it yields CASSLGGQGASDTQYF.

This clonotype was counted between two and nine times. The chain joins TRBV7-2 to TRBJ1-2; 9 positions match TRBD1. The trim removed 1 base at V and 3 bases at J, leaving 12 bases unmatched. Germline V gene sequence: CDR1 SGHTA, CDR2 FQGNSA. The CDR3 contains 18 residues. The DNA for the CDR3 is TGTGCCAGCAGCTTAGGAGTCTCGGACAGGGGATCCGACTATGGCTACACCTTC. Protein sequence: CASSLGVSDRGSDYGYTF.

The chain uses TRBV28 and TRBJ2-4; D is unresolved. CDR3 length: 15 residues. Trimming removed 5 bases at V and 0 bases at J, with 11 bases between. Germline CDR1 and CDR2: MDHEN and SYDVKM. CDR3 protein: CASSPTTLAKNIQYF. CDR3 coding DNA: TGTGCCAGCAGTCCAACGACACTAGCCAAAAACATTCAGTACTTC.

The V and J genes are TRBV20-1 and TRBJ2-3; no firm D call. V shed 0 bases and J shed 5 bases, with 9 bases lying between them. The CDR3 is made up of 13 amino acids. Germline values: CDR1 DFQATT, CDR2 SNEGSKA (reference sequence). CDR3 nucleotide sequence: TGCAGTGCTAGAGATCCAACGAAAGATACGCAGTATTTT. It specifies CSARDPTKDTQYF.

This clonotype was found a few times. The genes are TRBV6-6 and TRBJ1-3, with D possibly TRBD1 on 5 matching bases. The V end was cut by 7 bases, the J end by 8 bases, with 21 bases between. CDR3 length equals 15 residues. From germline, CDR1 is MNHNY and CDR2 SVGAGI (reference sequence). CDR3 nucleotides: TGTGCCAGCACCGCGGGGCGGTCTGGGCCTGACACCATATATTTT. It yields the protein CASTAGRSGPDTIYF.

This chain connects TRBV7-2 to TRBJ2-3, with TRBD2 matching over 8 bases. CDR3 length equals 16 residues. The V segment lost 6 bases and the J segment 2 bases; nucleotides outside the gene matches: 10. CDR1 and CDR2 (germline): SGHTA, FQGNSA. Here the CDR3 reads CASRPLGGGLTDTQYF. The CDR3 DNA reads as TGTGCCAGCAGACCTCTTGGCGGGGGGCTCACAGATACGCAGTATTTT.

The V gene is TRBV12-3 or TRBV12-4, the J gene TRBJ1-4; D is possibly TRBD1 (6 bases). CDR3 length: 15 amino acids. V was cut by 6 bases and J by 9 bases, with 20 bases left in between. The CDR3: CASSPSAGARKKLFF. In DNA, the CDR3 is TGTGCCAGCAGCCCGTCCGCGGGGGCCCGGAAAAAACTGTTTTTT.

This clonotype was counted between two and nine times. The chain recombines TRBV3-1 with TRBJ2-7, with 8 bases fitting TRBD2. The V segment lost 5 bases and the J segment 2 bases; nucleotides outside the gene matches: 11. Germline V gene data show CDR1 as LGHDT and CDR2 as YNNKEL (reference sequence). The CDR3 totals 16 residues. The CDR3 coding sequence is TGTGCCAGCAGCGCACCCCAAGCGGGGGAGGCCTACGAGCAGTACTTC. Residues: CASSAPQAGEAYEQYF.

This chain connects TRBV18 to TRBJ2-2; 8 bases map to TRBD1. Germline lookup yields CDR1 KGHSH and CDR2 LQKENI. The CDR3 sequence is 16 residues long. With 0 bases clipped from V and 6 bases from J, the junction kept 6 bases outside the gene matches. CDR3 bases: TGTGCCAGCTCACCACCGTCAGGGGGCGTCGCCGGGGAGCTGTTTTTT. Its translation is CASSPPSGGVAGELFF.

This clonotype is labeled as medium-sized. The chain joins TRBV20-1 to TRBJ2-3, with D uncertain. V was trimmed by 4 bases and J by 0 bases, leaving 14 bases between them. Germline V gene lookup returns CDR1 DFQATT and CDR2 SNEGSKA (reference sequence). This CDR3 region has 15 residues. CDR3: CSATDLDLSTDTQYF. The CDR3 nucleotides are TGCAGTGCTACCGATTTGGACCTTAGCACAGATACGCAGTATTTT.

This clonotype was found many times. The CDR3 region is CASSQDMGFTEAFF. The CDR3 nucleotides read TGTGCCAGCAGCCAAGATATGGGGTTCACTGAAGCTTTCTTT. V is TRBV3-1 and J is TRBJ1-1; D is undetermined. The CDR3 is made up of 14 amino acids. V lost 0 bases, J lost 4 bases, and 9 bases lay in between. The germline CDR1 and CDR2 sequences are LGHDT and YNNKEL (reference sequence).